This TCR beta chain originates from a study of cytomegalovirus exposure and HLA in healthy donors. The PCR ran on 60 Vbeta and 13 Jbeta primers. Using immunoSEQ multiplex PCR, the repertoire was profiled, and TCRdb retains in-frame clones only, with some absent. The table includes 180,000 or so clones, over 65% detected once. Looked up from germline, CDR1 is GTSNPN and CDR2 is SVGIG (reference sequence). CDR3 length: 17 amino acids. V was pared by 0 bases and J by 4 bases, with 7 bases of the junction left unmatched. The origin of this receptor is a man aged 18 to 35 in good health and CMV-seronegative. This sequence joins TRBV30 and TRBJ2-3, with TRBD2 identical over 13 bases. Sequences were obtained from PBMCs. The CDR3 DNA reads TGTGCCTGGAGTGTAGGTCGGACTAGCGGGGGCGCAGATACGCAGTATTTT. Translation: CAWSVGRTSGGADTQYF.